This record covers a single T cell receptor beta chain. Only a few counts were recorded for this clone. The clone's antigen remains unknown. Per-base quality was not reported, and no clone a single base away is much larger than it. The data belong to a study of blood T cell repertoires in COVID-19 (dated by TCRdb to between 2020 and 2021). Some background on the complete study: ImmuneRACE Cohort 3 recovered participants were defined by two consecutive negative NP/OP PCR tests, healthcare professional clearance, or symptom resolution. Collaborator samples came from the United States, Italy and Spain and covered acute and convalescent phases of COVID-19. The material from the prospective study consisted of cDNA or gDNA derived from T cells, B-cell-depleted T cells, or PBMCs. Deeply sampled blood TCRbeta repertoires from subjects exposed to, actively infected with, or recovered from COVID-19 were included in the dataset. The repertoires were released in a freely available public database intended as a resource for research on the immune response to SARS-CoV-2. Samples were obtained from the ongoing ImmuneRACE study (first 160 participants) and from 1,000 to 1,500 subjects provided by 6 global collaborators. A de-identified subject ID, COVID-19 status, age in years and sex were almost always included in the sample metadata. Where HLA class I and class II types were available, the types were taken from metadata supplied by the sample provider, not from assay-based typing. On the study overall, not on this receptor specifically: Clinical and demographic metadata were provided uncurated, with the amount varying by source and participant.

TCRbeta CDR3 regions were amplified from genomic DNA by means of the immunoSEQ Assay, a bias-controlled multiplex PCR. The paper's data handling went like this. The number of nucleated cells in each sample was estimated from the amplification of reference gene primers within the assay. To quantify the absolute abundance of each unique TCRbeta CDR3 rearrangement, sequence reads were collapsed and filtered. For each sample, productive Simpson clonality was calculated as the square root of Simpson's diversity index over productive rearrangements. Imported from immuneACCESS, the table was reduced by TCRdb to in-frame sequences with V and J called. These copies leave out some clones; in studies compared against another copy, an unresolved V gene accounts for under half, and the cause of the remainder is not known. Clone size and the V and J calls come from that table; the DNA yielded D and trimming. The sample table holds about 360,000 clones, of which about 90% were seen once. The ten largest account for around 1.9% of the sample.

Participants in the prospective study were enrolled through a virtual design, were aged roughly 18 to 90 years, and lived in 24 United States geographic areas. In the prospective study, participants were assigned to cohorts based on the clinical history participants reported in a screening survey and a study questionnaire. In the prospective study, whole blood, serum and a nasopharyngeal or oropharyngeal swab were collected from each participant by mobile phlebotomists. Over an approximately 2-month period, participants in the prospective study had the option of providing additional blood draws and questionnaires. Prospective study blood samples were shipped either frozen or at room temperature before DNA extraction. As encoded in the germline V gene, CDR1 is MDHEN while CDR2 is SYDVKM. Trimming leaves V shorter by 6 bases and J shorter by 3 bases, with the junction holding 13 bases beyond the gene matches. Spanning cysteine to phenylalanine, the CDR3 consists of 16 amino acids. Only CDR3 DNA remains: 48 bases, in frame from the first base.

This chain is built from TRBV28 and TRBJ2-7, and TRBD2 matches 8 of the central bases. The sequence was collected from a man aged 35 to 55 in a cohort exposed to, infected with or recovered from COVID-19 (not recorded which). Sequencing was done on a sample of PBMCs or T cells enriched from blood (not recorded which). The nucleotide sequence is given as TGTGCCAGCAGCCCCGCCGGGGCGGGGGGAAACTACGAGCAGTACTTC. The resulting protein is CASSPAGAGGNYEQYF.